This T cell receptor beta chain was captured in a study of CD8+ T cells in alopecia areata. cDNA serving as the sequencing template came from extracted, reverse transcribed RNA. Repertoires were generated with immunoSEQ multiplex PCR, while TCRdb's copy carries only in-frame clones and drops some. Of about 190,000 clones listed, about 60% are singletons. Described treatment: oral pan-JAK inhibitor, 5-10 mg twice daily. CDR1 and CDR2 (germline): SQVTM, ANQGSEA. The germline V and J ends were trimmed by 2 bases and 0 bases, with 16 bases remaining between them. There are 17 residues in the CDR3. The chain couples TRBV29-1 to TRBJ2-2, with D possibly matching TRBD2 (5 bases). The sequence was collected from a human donor with alopecia areata. The sample consisted of CD4+ T cells sorted from blood, taken at week 4, from a patient treated with tofacitinib. The CDR3 DNA sequence: TGCAGCGTTGAAATCCGACAAAGAGGGACGAACACCGGGGAGCTGTTTTTT. This codes for CSVEIRQRGTNTGELFF.